Only a few counts were recorded for the clone carrying this T cell receptor beta chain. Its antigen is undetermined. There are 15 residues in the CDR3. Trimming removed 0 bases from V and 2 bases from J, with 10 bases in between. Germline V lookup: CDR1 LGHDT, CDR2 YNNKEL (reference sequence). Molecules of cDNA were individually given unique molecular identifiers that were attached to them. TCRdb re-analysed the 5' RACE reads in MiXCR, keeping a single row per CDR3 protein. The sample consists of more than 70,000 distinct CDR3 sequences, roughly 12% of them appearing once. The sample is drawn from a study of early T cells in non-severe SARS-CoV-2 infection. Study details: Chains from this unsorted whole-blood bulk RNA could not be paired.

Study-level results: Lookups in VDJdb leaned toward anti-spike CD8 responses and missed private and CD4 specificities.

The receptor was isolated from an adult who was a healthcare worker with PCR-confirmed SARS-CoV-2 infection or an uninfected control (not recorded which). Sequenced: whole blood. J is TRBJ2-5 and V is TRBV3-1; D is perhaps TRBD1 or TRBD2 (5 bases each). In nucleotides, the CDR3 is TGTGCCAGCAGCCAAGATCAGAGGGGTCAAGAGACCCAGTACTTC. Protein sequence: CASSQDQRGQETQYF.